This TCR beta chain was obtained from a study of cytomegalovirus exposure and HLA in healthy donors. Donors consisted of healthy bone marrow donors. Turning to this clone: Its matching antigen is unknown.

Findings of the study overall: A later look showed TCR association rates differing by HLA locus, highest for DRB1 and lowest for HLA-C.

Primers included in the PCR were 60 Vbeta and 13 Jbeta primers. Generated by immunoSEQ multiplex PCR, the TCRdb table keeps only in-frame clones and is missing some. This table holds 110,000 to 150,000 clones, 73% found once. Germline assignment: CDR1 SNHLY and CDR2 FYNNEI. The CDR3 loop spans 13 amino acids. Trimming stripped 3 bases from V and 4 bases from J, with 10 bases between. The TCR was taken from a middle-aged woman in good health and CMV-seronegative. Source material: PBMCs. The chain has TRBV2 and TRBJ2-7; a possible D gene is TRBD1 (6 bases). The CDR3 loop is CASSETGNYEQYV. In nucleotides, the CDR3 is TGTGCCAGCAGTGAGACAGGTAATTACGAGCAGTACGTC.